This entry describes one T cell receptor beta chain. The CDR3 length is 15 residues. The germline CDR1 and CDR2 sequences are SGHAT and FQDESV (reference sequence). J gave up 6 bases and V 3 bases, and 4 bases lay outside the gene matches. 60 Vbeta and 13 Jbeta primers were used in PCR. Here immunoSEQ multiplex PCR was the method, and the copy in TCRdb shows in-frame clones only, minus some. The data show more than 85,000 clones, with roughly 79% seen just once and 1.3% held by the top ten. The data were obtained in a study of cytomegalovirus exposure and HLA in healthy donors. Material for sequencing was PBMCs. The rearrangement uses TRBV11-1 and TRBJ2-1, with TRBD1 matching 11 bases. The origin of this receptor is a man in his forties in good health and CMV-seronegative. CDR3 nucleotides: TGTGCCAGCAGCTTCGGACAGGGGGCCCCCAATGAGCAGTTCTTC. Translating it yields CASSFGQGAPNEQFF.